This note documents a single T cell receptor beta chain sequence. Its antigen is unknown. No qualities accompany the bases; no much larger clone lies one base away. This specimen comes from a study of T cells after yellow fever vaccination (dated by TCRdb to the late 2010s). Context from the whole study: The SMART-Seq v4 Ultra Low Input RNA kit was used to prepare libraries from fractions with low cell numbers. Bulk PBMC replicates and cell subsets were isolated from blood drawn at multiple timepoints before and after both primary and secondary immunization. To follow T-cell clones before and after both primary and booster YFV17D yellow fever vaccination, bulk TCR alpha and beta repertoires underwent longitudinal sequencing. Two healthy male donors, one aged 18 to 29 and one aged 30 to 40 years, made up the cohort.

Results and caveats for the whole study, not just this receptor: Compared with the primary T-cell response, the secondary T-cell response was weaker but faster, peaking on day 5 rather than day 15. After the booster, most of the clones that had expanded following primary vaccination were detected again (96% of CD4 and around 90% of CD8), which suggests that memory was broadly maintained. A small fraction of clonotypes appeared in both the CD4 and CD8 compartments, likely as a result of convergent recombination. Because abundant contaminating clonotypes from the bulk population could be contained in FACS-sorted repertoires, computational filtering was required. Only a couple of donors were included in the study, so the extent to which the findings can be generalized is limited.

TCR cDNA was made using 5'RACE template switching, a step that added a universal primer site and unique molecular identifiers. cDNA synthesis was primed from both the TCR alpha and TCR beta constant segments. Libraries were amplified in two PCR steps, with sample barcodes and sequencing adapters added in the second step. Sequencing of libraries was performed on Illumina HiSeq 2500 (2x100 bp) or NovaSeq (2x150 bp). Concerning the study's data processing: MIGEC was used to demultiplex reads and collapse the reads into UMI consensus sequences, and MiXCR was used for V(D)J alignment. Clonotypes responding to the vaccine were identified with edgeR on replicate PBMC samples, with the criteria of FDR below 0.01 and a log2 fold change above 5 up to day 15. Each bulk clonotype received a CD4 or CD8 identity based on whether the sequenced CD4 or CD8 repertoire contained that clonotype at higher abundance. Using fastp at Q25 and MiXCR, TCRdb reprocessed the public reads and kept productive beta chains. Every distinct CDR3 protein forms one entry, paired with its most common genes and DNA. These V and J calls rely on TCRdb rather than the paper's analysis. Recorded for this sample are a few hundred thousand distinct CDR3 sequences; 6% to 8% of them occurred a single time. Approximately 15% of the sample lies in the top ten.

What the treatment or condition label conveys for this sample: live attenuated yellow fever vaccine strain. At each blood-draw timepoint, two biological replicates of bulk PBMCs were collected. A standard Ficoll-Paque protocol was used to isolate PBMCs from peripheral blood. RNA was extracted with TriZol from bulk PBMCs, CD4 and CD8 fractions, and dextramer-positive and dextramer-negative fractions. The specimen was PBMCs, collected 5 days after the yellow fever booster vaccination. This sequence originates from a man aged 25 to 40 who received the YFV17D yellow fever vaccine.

The bases read TGTGCCACCAGCAGACCCGTCGGTGAGCAGTTCTTC. Its protein is CATSRPVGEQFF. Rearrangement joined TRBV15 to TRBJ2-1, with the D segment identity uncertain. The CDR3 spans 12 residues, from the cysteine through the phenylalanine. CDR3 DNA only is kept here, 36 bases in frame from base 1. V and J are truncated by 2 bases and 9 bases respectively, leaving an intervening sequence of 8 bases. CDR1 and CDR2, per the germline V gene (reference sequence), are LNHNV and YYDKDF.